This T cell receptor beta chain was identified in a study of T cell changes during pregnancy in multiple sclerosis. The CDR3 runs to 16 residues. From germline, CDR1 is MNHNS and CDR2 SASEGT. V lost 6 bases to trimming and J lost 0 bases, with 15 bases between them. Profiled with immunoSEQ multiplex PCR; TCRdb holds only in-frame clones, not every one. The profile shows tens of thousands of clones, about 92% of them singletons. The sequenced sample was peripheral blood, obtained in the second trimester of pregnancy. The TCR originated in a female donor in good health, enrolled as a control in a pregnancy study. The V call is TRBV6-1, the J call TRBJ2-1; the D is unclear. The CDR3 loop is CASREFQRRSYNEQFF. DNA for the CDR3: TGTGCCAGCAGAGAATTTCAGCGTCGCTCCTACAATGAGCAGTTCTTC.